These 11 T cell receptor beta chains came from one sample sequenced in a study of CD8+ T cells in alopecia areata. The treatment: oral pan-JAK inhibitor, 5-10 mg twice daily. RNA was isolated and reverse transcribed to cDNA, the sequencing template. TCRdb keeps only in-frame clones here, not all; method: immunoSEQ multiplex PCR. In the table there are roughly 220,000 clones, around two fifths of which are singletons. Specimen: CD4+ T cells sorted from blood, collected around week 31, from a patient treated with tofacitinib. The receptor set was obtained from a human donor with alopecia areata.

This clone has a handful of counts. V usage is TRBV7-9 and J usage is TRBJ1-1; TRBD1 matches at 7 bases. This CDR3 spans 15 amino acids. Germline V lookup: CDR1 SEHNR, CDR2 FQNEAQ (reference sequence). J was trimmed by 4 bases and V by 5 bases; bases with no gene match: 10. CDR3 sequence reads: CASSARQGRATEAFF. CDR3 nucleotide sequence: TGTGCCAGCAGCGCCCGACAGGGTAGGGCCACTGAAGCTTTCTTT.

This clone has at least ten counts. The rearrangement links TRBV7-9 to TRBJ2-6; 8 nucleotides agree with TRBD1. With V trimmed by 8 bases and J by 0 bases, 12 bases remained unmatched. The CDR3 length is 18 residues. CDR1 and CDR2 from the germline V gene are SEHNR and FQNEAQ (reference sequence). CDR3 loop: CASPPQDRARSGANVLTF. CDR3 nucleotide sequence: TGTGCCAGCCCCCCCCAGGACAGGGCCCGCTCTGGGGCCAACGTCCTGACTTTC.

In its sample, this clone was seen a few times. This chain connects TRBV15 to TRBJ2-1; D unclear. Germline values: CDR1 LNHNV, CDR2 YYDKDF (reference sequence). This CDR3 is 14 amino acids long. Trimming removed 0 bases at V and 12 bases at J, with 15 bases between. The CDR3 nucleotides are TGTGCCACCAGCAGAGATTGGAGTGGTTCCGGGCAGTTCTTC. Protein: CATSRDWSGSGQFF.

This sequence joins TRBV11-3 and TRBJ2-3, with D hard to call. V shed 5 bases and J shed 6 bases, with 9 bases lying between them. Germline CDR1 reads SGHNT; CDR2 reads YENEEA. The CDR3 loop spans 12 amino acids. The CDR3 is CASSHSPDTQYF. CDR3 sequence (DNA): TGTGCCAGCAGCCATTCACCGGATACGCAGTATTTT.

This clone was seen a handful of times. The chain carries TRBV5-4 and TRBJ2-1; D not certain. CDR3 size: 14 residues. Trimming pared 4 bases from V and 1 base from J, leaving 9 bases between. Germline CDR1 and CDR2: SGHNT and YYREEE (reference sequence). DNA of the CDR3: TGTGCCAGCAGCCGTGACCCATCCTACAATGAGCAGTTCTTC. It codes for CASSRDPSYNEQFF.

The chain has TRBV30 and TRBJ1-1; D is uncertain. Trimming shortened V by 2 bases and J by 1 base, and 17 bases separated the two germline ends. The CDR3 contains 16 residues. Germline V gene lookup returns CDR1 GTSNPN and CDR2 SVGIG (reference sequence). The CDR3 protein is CAWSPLVGTRNTEAFF. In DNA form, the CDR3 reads TGTGCCTGGAGTCCTTTAGTCGGCACGAGGAACACTGAAGCTTTCTTT.

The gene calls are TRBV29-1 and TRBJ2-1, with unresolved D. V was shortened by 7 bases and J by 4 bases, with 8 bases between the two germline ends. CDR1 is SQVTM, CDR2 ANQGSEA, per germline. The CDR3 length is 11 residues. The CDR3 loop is CSGSEYNEQFF. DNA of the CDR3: TGCAGCGGAAGCGAGTACAATGAGCAGTTCTTC.

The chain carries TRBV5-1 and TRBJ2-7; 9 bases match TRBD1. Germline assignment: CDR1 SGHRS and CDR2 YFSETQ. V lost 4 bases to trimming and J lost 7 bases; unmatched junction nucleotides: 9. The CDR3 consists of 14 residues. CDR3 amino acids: CASSRTGDGVEQYF. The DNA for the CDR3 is TGCGCCAGCAGCAGGACAGGGGACGGGGTAGAGCAGTACTTC.

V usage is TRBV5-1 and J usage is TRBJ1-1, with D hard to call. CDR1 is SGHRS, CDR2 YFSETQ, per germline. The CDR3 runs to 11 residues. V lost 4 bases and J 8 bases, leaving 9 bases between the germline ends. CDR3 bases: TGCGCCAGCAGCGCCGGAGCAGAAGCTTTCTTT. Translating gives CASSAGAEAFF.

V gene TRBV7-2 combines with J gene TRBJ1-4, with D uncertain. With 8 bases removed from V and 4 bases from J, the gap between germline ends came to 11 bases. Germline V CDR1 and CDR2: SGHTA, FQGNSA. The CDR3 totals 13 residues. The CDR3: CASGLPGNEKLFF. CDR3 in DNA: TGTGCCAGCGGTCTCCCGGGTAATGAAAAACTGTTTTTT.

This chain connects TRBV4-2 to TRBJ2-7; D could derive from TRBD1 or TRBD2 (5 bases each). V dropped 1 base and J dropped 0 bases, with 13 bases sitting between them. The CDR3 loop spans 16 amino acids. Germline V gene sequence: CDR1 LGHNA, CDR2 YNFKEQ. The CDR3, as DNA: TGTGCCAGCAGCCAAGCGGGGCAGGAGAGCTCCTACGAGCAGTACTTC. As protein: CASSQAGQESSYEQYF.